This T cell receptor beta chain was recovered during a study of blood T cell repertoires in COVID-19. Study at large: The cDNA or gDNA used as material had been derived from T cells, B-cell-depleted T cells, or PBMCs.

A single count supports this clone. Original analysis: The authors estimated nucleated cell counts from reference gene primer amplification. Clones were sequenced by immunoSEQ multiplex PCR, and TCRdb holds only the in-frame ones, with some missing. The V and J calls and clone size were taken over from that table, and D and trimming were inferred from the DNA. The profile shows 200,000 to 250,000 clones, 75% to 90% of them singletons. Participants spanned ages 18 to 89 years and resided in 20 to 25 US areas. Self-reported history from a screening survey and questionnaire set each donor's cohort. The sequenced material came from PBMCs or T cells enriched from blood (not recorded which). The clonotype originates from a woman aged 30 to 39 who had been exposed to COVID-19.

The chain's CDR3 is CASSLSRGEQFF. As DNA, the CDR3 is TGTGCCAGCAGCTTAAGCAGGGGTGAGCAGTTCTTC. The J gene is TRBJ2-1, the V gene TRBV11-1; a weak D match, TRBD1 (6 bases). The CDR3 is made up of 12 amino acids. Germline CDR1 and CDR2: SGHAT and FQDESV (reference sequence). V shed 2 bases and J shed 9 bases, with 8 bases lying between them.